Only a few counts were recorded for the clone carrying this T cell receptor beta chain. Its antigen remains unknown. This sample is part of a study of cytotoxic CD8 clonotypes in ibrutinib-treated CLL. Study details: On average, each sample had about 260,000 productive templates and more than 75,000 productive rearrangements.

Germline CDR1 reads MNHEY; CDR2 reads SMNVEV (reference sequence). Trimming took 6 bases from V and 5 from J; bases not matched to a gene: 4. The CDR3 consists of 12 residues. TCRdb keeps only in-frame clones here, not all; method: immunoSEQ multiplex PCR. The data contain under 300,000 clones, 60% to 75% of them seen just once; the ten biggest clones take up less than 20%. Points from the study as a whole: Private clonotypes, not public ones, expanded at ibrutinib response.

The source was PBMCs, collected after 24 months of ibrutinib treatment. The receptor comes from a human donor with chronic lymphocytic leukemia. V usage is TRBV27 and J usage is TRBJ2-7; 7 positions match TRBD1. In nucleotides, the CDR3 is TGTGCCAGCAGCCTAACAGGGGACGAGCAGTACTTC. It encodes CASSLTGDEQYF.